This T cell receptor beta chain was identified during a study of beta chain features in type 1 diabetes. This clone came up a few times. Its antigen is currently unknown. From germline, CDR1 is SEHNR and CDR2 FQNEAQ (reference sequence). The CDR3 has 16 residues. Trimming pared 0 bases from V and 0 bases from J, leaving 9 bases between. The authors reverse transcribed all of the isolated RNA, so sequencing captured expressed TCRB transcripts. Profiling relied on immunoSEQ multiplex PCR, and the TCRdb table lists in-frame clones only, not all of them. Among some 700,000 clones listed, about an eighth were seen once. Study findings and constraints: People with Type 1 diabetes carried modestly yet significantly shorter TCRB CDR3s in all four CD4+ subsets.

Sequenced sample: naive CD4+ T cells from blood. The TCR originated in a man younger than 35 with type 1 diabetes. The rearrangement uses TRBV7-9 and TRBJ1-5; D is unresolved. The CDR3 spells CASSLANQDSNQPQHF. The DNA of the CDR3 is TGTGCCAGCAGCTTAGCGAACCAGGATAGCAATCAGCCCCAGCATTTT.